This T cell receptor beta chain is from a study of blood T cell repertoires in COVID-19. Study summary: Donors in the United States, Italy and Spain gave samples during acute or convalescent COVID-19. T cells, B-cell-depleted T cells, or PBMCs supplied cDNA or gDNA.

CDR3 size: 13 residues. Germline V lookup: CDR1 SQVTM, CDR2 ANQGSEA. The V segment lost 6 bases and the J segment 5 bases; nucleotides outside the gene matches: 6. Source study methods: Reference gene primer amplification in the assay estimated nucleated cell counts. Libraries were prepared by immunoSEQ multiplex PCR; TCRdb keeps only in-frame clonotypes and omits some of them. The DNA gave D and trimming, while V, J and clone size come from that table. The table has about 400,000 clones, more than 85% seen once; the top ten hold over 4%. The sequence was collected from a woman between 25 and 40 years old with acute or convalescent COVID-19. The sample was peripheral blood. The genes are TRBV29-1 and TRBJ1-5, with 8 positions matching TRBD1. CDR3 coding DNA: TGCAGCGTCCAGGGACAGGTTGATCAGCCCCAGCATTTT. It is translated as CSVQGQVDQPQHF.